The source of this T cell receptor beta chain is a study of T cells after yellow fever vaccination (dated by TCRdb to the late 2010s). Study-level background: Libraries from fractions with low cell numbers were prepared with the SMART-Seq v4 Ultra Low Input RNA kit. To track T-cell clones before and after primary and booster YFV17D yellow fever vaccination, bulk TCR alpha and beta repertoires were sequenced longitudinally. The cohort comprised two healthy male donors, one aged 18 to 29 and one aged 30 to 40 years. Blood samples were taken at several timepoints before and after primary and secondary immunization, and bulk PBMC replicates and cell subsets were isolated.

The instrument was an Illumina NovaSeq 6000. TCR cDNA was synthesized by 5'RACE template switching, which introduced a universal primer site and unique molecular identifiers. Priming of cDNA synthesis was performed from both the TCR alpha and TCR beta constant segments. Library amplification used two PCR steps, and the second PCR step added sample barcodes and sequencing adapters. Sequencing of the libraries was done on either Illumina HiSeq 2500 (2x100 bp) or NovaSeq (2x150 bp). Concerning the study's data processing: MIGEC was used to demultiplex reads and collapse the reads into UMI consensus sequences, and MiXCR was used for V(D)J alignment. Vaccine-responding clonotypes were defined with edgeR using replicate PBMC samples, requiring FDR below 0.01 and a log2 fold change above 5 up to day 15. Each bulk clonotype received a CD4 or CD8 identity based on whether the sequenced CD4 or CD8 repertoire contained that clonotype at higher abundance. TCRdb reran the public reads through fastp at Q25 and MiXCR, keeping productive beta chains. Every distinct CDR3 protein forms one entry, paired with its most common genes and DNA. V and J calls and clone size were set by TCRdb, not the authors. This sample holds some 390,000 distinct CDR3 sequences; about 17% were observed only once. The top ten clones comprise around 17% of the sample.

On this clonotype: This clone's antigen is unknown. No clone much larger than this one lies a single base away; base qualities are absent.

From its cysteine to its phenylalanine, the CDR3 spans 15 amino acids. The only DNA kept is the CDR3, 45 bases in frame from the first base. V is cut by 6 bases and J by 0 bases, and the space between the germline ends is 14 bases. CDR1 and CDR2 (SEHNR, FQNEAQ) derive from the germline V gene (reference sequence). The research as a whole found: Because abundant contaminating clonotypes from the bulk population could be contained in FACS-sorted repertoires, computational filtering was required. The study included only a couple of donors, which limits how far the findings can be generalized. After the booster, most of the clones that had expanded following primary vaccination were detected again (roughly 96% of CD4 and 88% of CD8), which suggests that memory was broadly maintained. Compared with the primary T-cell response, the secondary T-cell response was faster but weaker, reaching its peak on day 5 rather than on day 15. A small share of clonotypes occurred in both CD4 and CD8 compartments, likely arising from convergent recombination.

Per the publication, the treatment or condition label means: live attenuated yellow fever vaccine strain. At every blood-draw timepoint, two biological replicates of bulk PBMCs were collected. PBMCs were isolated from peripheral blood using a standard Ficoll-Paque protocol. RNA was extracted with TriZol from bulk PBMCs, CD4 and CD8 fractions, and dextramer-positive and dextramer-negative fractions. The sequence derives from a man between 18 and 35 years old who received the YFV17D yellow fever vaccine. This specimen consisted of PBMCs, obtained before the yellow fever booster vaccination. In this chain, TRBV7-9 is recombined with TRBJ1-1; TRBD1 is a possible D gene, resting on 6 matching bases. The CDR3 reads CASRGGRQLNTEAFF. The DNA sequence follows: TGTGCCAGCAGGGGGGGGCGGCAGTTGAACACTGAAGCTTTCTTT.